The entry that follows covers one T cell receptor beta chain sequence. The CDR3 has 16 amino acids. With V trimmed by 2 bases and J by 5 bases, 8 bases remained unmatched. Germline-derived CDR1 and CDR2 are SGHTA and FQGNSA. Assay: immunoSEQ multiplex PCR; the TCRdb copy retains only in-frame clones and omits some. The repertoire holds hundreds of thousands of clones, with around four fifths as singletons. All of the donors resided in Nashville, Tennessee, and each was a Caucasian adult. This sample is drawn from a study of shared clonotypes between healthy human individuals. The TCR sequence derives from a woman in her 30s in good health. The chain combines TRBV7-2 with TRBJ2-3; 9 bases are shared with TRBD2. The material sequenced was memory CD4+ T cells sorted from blood. Noted subset: CD45RA-negative fraction. CDR3 DNA: TGTGCCAGCAGCTTACAGTCTGCGGGAGGGGGAGATACGCAGTATTTT. Its translation is CASSLQSAGGGDTQYF.